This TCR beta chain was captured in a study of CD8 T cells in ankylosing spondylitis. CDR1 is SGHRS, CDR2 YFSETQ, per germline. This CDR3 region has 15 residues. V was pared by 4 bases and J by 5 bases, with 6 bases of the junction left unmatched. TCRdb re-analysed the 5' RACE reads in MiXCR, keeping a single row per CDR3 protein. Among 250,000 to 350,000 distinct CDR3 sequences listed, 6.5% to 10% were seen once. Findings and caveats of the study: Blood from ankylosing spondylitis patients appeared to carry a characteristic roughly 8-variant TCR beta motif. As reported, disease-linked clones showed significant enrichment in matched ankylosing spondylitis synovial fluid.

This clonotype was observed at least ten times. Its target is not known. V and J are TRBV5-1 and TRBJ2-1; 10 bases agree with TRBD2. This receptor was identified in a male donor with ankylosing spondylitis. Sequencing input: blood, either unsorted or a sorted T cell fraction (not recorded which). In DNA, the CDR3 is TGCGCCAGCAGCCCGTTAACTAGCGGGAACAATGAGCAGTTCTTC. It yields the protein CASSPLTSGNNEQFF.